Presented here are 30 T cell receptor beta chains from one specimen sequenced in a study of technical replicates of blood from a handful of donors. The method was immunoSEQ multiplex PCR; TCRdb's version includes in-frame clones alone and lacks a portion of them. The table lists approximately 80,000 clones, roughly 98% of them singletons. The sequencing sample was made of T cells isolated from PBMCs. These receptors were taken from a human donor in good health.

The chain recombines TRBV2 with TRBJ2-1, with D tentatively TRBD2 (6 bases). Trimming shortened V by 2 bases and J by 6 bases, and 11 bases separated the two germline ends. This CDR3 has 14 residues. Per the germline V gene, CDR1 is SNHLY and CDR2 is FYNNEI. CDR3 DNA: TGTGCCAGCAGTGAATCTCGCGGGATCAATGAGCAGTTCTTC. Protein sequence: CASSESRGINEQFF.

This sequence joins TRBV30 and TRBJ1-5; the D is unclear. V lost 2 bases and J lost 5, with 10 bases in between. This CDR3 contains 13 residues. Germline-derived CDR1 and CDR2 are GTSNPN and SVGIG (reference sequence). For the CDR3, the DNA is TGTGCCTGGAGTTATGCCCACTATCAGCCCCAGCATTTT. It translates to CAWSYAHYQPQHF.

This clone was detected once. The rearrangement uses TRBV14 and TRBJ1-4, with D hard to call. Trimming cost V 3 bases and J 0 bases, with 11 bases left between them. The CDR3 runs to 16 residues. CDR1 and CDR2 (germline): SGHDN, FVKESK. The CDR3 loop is CASSHSRKTTNEKLFF. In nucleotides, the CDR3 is TGTGCCAGCAGCCACAGTCGAAAAACAACTAATGAAAAACTGTTTTTT.

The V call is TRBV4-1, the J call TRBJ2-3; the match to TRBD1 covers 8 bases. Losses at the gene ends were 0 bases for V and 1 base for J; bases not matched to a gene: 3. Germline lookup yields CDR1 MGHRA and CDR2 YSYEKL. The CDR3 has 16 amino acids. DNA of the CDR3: TGCGCCAGCAGCCAAGAAGCAGGGGGCGGCACAGATACGCAGTATTTT. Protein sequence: CASSQEAGGGTDTQYF.

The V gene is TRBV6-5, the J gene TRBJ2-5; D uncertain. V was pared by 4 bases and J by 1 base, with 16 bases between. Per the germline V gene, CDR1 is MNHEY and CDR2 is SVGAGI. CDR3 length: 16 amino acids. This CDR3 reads CASSFSRGGTQETQYF. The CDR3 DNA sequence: TGTGCCAGCAGTTTCAGCCGCGGCGGCACCCAAGAGACCCAGTACTTC.

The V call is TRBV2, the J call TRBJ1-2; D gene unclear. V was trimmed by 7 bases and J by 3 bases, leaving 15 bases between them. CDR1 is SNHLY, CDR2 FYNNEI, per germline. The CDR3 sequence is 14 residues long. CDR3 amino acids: CASTRGNVDYGYTF. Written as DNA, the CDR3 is TGTGCCAGCACCCGAGGGAACGTAGACTATGGCTACACCTTC.

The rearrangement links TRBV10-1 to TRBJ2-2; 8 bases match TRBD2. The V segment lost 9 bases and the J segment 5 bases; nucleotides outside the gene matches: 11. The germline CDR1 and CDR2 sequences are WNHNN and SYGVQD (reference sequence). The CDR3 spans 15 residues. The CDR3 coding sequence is TGCGCCAGTCCGACTAGCGCCACGTCAACCGGGGAGCTGTTTTTT. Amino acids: CASPTSATSTGELFF.

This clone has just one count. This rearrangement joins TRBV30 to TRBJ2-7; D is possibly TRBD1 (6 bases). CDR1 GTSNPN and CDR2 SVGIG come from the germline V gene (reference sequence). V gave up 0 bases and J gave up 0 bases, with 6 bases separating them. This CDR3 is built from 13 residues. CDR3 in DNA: TGTGCCTGGAGTGTGGACAGCTCCTACGAGCAGTACTTC. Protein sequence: CAWSVDSSYEQYF.

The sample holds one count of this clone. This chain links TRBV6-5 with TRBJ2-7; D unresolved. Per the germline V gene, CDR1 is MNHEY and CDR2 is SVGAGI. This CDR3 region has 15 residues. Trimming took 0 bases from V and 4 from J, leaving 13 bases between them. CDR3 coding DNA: TGTGCCAGCAGTTACTCTTTGAGAGGTTTATACGAGCAGTACTTC. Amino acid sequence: CASSYSLRGLYEQYF.

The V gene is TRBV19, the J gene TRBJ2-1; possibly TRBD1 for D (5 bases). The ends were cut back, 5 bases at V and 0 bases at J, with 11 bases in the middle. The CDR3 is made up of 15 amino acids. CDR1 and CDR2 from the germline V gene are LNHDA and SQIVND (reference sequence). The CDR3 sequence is CASSPWTISYNEQFF. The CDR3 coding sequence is TGTGCCAGTAGTCCCTGGACAATCTCCTACAATGAGCAGTTCTTC.

The CDR3 spells CSVISTYEQYF. The CDR3 bases are TGCAGCGTTATCAGTACATACGAGCAGTACTTC. This sequence joins TRBV29-1 and TRBJ2-7; D is ambiguous. The V and J ends lost 5 bases and 4 bases respectively, with 9 bases between them. The CDR3 spans 11 residues. Germline lookup yields CDR1 SQVTM and CDR2 ANQGSEA.

The CDR3 reads CASSVDRGAYEQYF. CDR3 DNA sequence: TGTGCCAGCAGTGTGGACAGGGGTGCCTACGAGCAGTACTTC. The chain has TRBV2 and TRBJ2-7; 9 nucleotides align to TRBD1. CDR3 length: 14 residues. V was clipped by 4 bases and J by 2 bases; unmatched bases: 3. Germline V gene lookup returns CDR1 SNHLY and CDR2 FYNNEI.

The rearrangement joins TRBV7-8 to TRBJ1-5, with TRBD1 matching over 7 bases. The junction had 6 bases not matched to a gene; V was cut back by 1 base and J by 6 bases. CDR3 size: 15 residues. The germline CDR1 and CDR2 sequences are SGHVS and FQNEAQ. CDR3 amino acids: CASSLGETGTQPQHF. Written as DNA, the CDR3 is TGTGCCAGCAGCTTAGGAGAGACAGGGACTCAGCCCCAGCATTTT.

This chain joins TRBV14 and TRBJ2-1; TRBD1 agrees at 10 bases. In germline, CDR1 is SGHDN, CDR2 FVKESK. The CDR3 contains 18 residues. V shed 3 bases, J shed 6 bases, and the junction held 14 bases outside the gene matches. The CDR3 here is CASSHGQGGPRRGNEQFF. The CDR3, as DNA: TGTGCCAGCAGCCACGGACAGGGGGGACCCCGCCGTGGCAATGAGCAGTTCTTC.

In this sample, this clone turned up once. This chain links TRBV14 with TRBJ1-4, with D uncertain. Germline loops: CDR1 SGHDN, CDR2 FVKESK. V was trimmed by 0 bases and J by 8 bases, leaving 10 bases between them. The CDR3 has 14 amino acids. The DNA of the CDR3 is TGTGCCAGCAGCCAAGAAGCTACGGTCGAAAAACTGTTTTTT. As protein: CASSQEATVEKLFF.

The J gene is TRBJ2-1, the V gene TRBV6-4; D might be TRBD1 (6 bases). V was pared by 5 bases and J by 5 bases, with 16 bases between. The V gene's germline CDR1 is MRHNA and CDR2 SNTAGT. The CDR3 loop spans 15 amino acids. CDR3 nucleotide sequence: TGTGCCAGCAGTTCATGGACCTCAGGGGACAATGAGCAGTTCTTC. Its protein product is CASSSWTSGDNEQFF.

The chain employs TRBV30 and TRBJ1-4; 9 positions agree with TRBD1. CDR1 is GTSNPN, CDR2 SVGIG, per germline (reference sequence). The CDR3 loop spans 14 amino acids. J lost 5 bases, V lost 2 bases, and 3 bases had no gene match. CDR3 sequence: CAWSSQGANEKLFF. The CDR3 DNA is TGTGCCTGGAGTTCACAGGGGGCAAATGAAAAACTGTTTTTT.

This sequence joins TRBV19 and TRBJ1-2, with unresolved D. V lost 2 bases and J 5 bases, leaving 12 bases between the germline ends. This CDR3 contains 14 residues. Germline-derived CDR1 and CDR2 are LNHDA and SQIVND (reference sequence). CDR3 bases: TGTGCCAGTAGTATAAAGTTGGCTCCTTATGGCTACACCTTC. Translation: CASSIKLAPYGYTF.

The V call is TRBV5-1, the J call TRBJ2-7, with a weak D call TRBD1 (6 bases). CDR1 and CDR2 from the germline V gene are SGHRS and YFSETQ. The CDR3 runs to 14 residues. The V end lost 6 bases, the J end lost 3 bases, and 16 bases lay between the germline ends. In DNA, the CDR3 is TGCGCCAGCACGGCGGCTCAGGGGTACTACGAGCAGTACTTC. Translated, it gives CASTAAQGYYEQYF.

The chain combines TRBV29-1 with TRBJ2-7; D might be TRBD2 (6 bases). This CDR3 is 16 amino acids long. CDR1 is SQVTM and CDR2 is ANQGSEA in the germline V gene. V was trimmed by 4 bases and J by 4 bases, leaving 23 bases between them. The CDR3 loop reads CSVAGQVGGQRYEQYF. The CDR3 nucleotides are TGCAGCGTTGCGGGGCAGGTGGGAGGCCAGCGGTACGAGCAGTACTTC.

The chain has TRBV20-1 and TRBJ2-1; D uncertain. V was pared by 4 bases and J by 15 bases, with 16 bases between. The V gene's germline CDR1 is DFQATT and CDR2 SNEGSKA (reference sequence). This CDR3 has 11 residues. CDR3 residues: CSAKQYGETFF. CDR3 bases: TGCAGTGCTAAGCAATACGGAGAGACGTTCTTC.

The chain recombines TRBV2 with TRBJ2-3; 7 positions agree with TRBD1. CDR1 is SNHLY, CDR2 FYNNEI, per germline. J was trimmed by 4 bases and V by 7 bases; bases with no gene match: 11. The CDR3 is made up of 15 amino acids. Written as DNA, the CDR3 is TGTGCCAGCAAGGATACAGGGGCCAGGGCAGATACGCAGTATTTT. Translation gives CASKDTGARADTQYF.

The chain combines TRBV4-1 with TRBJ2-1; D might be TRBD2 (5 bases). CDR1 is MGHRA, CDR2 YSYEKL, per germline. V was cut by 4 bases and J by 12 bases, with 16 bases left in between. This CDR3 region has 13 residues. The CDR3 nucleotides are TGCGCCAGCAGCCGGATCGGTGCCCGGGGGCAGTTCTTC. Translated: CASSRIGARGQFF.

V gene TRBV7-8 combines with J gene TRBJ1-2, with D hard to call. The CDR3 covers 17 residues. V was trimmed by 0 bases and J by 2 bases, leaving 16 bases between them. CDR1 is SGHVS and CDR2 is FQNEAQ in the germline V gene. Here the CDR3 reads CASSLALTLTINYGYTF. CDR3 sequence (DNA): TGTGCCAGCAGCTTAGCCCTCACACTCACTATAAACTATGGCTACACCTTC.

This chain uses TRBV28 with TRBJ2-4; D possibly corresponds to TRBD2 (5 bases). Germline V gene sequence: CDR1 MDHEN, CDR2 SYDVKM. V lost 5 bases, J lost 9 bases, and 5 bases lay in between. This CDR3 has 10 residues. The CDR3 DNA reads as TGTGCCAGCAGTGAGGGCATTCAGTACTTC. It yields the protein CASSEGIQYF.

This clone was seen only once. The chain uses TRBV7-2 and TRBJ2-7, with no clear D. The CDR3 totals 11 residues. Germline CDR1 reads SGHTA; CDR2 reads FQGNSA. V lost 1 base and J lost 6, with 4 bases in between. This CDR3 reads CASSLGVEQYF. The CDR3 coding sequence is TGTGCCAGCAGCTTAGGCGTCGAGCAGTACTTC.

CDR3 DNA: TGCAGCGTCGGACAGGGGGACAATGAGCAGTTCTTC. Translating gives CSVGQGDNEQFF. The chain uses TRBV29-1 and TRBJ2-1, with 10 bases identical to TRBD1. The CDR3 runs 12 residues. Germline assignment: CDR1 SQVTM and CDR2 ANQGSEA. V shed 6 bases, J shed 5 bases, and the junction held 1 base outside the gene matches.

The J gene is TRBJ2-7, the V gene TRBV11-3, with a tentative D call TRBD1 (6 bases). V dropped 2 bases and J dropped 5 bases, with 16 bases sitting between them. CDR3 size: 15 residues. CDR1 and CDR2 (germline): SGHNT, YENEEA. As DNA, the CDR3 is TGTGCCAGCAGCTTACGCACAGGGCCCCGGGACGAGCAGTACTTC. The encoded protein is CASSLRTGPRDEQYF. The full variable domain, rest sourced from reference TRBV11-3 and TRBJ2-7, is EAGVVQSPRYKIIEKKQPVAFWCNPISGHNTLYWYLQNLGQGPELLIRYENEEAVDDSQLPKDRFSAERLKGVDSTLKIQPAELGDSAVYLCASSLRTGPRDEQYFGPGTRLTVT.

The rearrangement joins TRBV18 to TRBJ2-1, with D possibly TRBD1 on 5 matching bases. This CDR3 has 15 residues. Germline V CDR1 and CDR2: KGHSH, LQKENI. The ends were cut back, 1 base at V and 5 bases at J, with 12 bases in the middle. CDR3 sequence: CASSPRTGANNEQFF. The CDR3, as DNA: TGTGCCAGCTCACCACGAACAGGAGCAAACAATGAGCAGTTCTTC.

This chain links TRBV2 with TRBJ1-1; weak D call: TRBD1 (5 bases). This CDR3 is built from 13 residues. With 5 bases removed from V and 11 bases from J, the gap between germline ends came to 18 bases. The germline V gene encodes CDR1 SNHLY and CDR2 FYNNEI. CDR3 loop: CASSPGQTDFAFF. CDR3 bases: TGTGCCAGCAGTCCAGGGCAGACAGACTTCGCTTTCTTT. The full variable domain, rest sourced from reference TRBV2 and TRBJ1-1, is EPEVTQTPSHQVTQMGQEVILRCVPISNHLYFYWYRQILGQKVEFLVSFYNNEISEKSEIFDDQFSVERPDGSNFTLKIRSTKLEDSAMYFCASSPGQTDFAFFGQGTRLTVV.